The TCR beta chain described here comes from a study of regulatory T cells in long-lasting Graves disease. At the level of the study: Graves' patients, newly diagnosed, had taken antithyroid drugs under 3 months. Study conclusions and caveats: Accuracy might have suffered from few samples. Study was limited to peripheral blood, excluding thyroid tissue.

This clonotype was observed a few times. Its antigen is as yet unknown. Combining iRepertoire HTBI primers with Arm-PCR of CDR3 regions, the authors built TCR beta libraries. TCRdb reprocessed the multiplex PCR reads with MiXCR, giving one entry per CDR3 protein. The sample lists fewer than 650,000 distinct CDR3 sequences, roughly 15% occurring once. The time point was: newly diagnosed GD, antithyroid drugs for less than 3 months. PBMC-derived RNA was used for the TCR library. The CDR3 extends over 15 amino acids. The germline CDR1 and CDR2 sequences are SGHVS and FQNEAQ. Trimming pared 5 bases from V and 1 base from J, leaving 13 bases between. These same data were also listed under a study on T cells in Graves' hyperthyroidism and ophthalmopathy. This second study notes: Graves' hyperthyroidism qualified as stable when ophthalmopathy did not progress within 18 months.

Sequences were derived from peripheral blood mononuclear cells (PBMCs), sampled at new diagnosis, from a patient treated with antithyroid drugs. The sequence was obtained from a woman in her twenties or thirties with Graves disease. V gene TRBV7-8 combines with J gene TRBJ2-3; D is possibly TRBD1 (5 bases). As DNA, the CDR3 is TGTGCCAGCAGCCAAGGAGACAGCCGCACAGATACGCAGTATTTT. As protein: CASSQGDSRTDTQYF.